One sample yielded the 22 T cell receptor beta chains listed below, sequenced in a study of blood T cell repertoires in COVID-19. Here immunoSEQ multiplex PCR was the method, and the copy in TCRdb shows in-frame clones only, minus some. The table lists about 58,000 clones, around 85% of them singletons. What was sequenced was peripheral blood. Every receptor here comes from a woman aged 70 to 79 with active COVID-19.

This sequence joins TRBV27 and TRBJ2-7; 8 bases agree with TRBD2. The CDR3 has 14 residues. Per the germline V gene, CDR1 is MNHEY and CDR2 is SMNVEV (reference sequence). With 4 bases clipped from V and 7 bases from J, the junction kept 9 bases outside the gene matches. The CDR3 DNA reads TGTGCCAGCAGTTCGAACGGGAGGGCCGGGGAGCAGTACTTC. This gives the protein CASSSNGRAGEQYF.

The chain employs TRBV9 and TRBJ1-1; TRBD1 matches 7 bases. Germline lookup yields CDR1 SGDLS and CDR2 YYNGEE. The CDR3 has 14 amino acids. The V and J ends lost 4 bases and 3 bases, in that order; junction bases with no gene match: 6. CDR3 residues: CASSPEQGYTEAFF. In DNA, the CDR3 is TGTGCCAGCAGCCCAGAACAGGGGTACACTGAAGCTTTCTTT.

The rearrangement joins TRBV3-1 (or the pseudogene TRBV3-2) to TRBJ2-3; 7 bases line up with TRBD2. The CDR3 totals 12 residues. Germline loops: CDR1 LGHDT, CDR2 YNNKEL (reference sequence). V dropped 7 bases and J dropped 6; count of bases not matched to a gene: 4. CDR3 DNA sequence: TGTGCCAGCAAGTTGGGGGGGGATACGCAGTATTTT. It is translated as CASKLGGDTQYF.

The J gene is TRBJ1-2, the V gene TRBV11-2, with unresolved D. V lost 5 bases, J lost 8 bases, and 15 bases lay in between. The CDR3 contains 13 residues. Germline V gene data show CDR1 as SGHAT and CDR2 as FQNNGV. CDR3 in amino acids: CASSTERKPGYTF. CDR3 DNA: TGTGCCAGCAGCACCGAGAGAAAACCGGGCTACACCTTC.

This rearrangement joins TRBV19 to TRBJ2-5; D not resolved. The V end lost 9 bases, the J end lost 5 bases, and 19 bases lay between the germline ends. This CDR3 contains 14 residues. The germline V gene has CDR1 LNHDA and CDR2 SQIVND (reference sequence). DNA of the CDR3: TGTGCCAGCGCCAAATCCCCGGTGGTGGAGACCCAGTACTTC. This sequence encodes CASAKSPVVETQYF.

The chain combines TRBV30 with TRBJ2-7; 8 bases match TRBD1. The CDR3 is 12 residues long. Germline assignment: CDR1 GTSNPN and CDR2 SVGIG (reference sequence). V shed 4 bases and J 4 bases; nucleotides not matched to a gene: 3. The CDR3 region has the DNA TGTGCCTGGAAAGACAGGGGTTACGAGCAGTACTTC. Its translation: CAWKDRGYEQYF.

This clone has only one observation. The chain employs TRBV28 and TRBJ2-3; 14 nucleotides align to TRBD2. V gave up 10 bases and J gave up 4 bases; unmatched junction bases: 13. CDR3 length: 17 residues. Germline loops: CDR1 MDHEN, CDR2 SYDVKM. The CDR3 DNA follows: TGTGCCACTATTTATAGACTAGCGGGAGGGCCCCCAGATACGCAGTATTTT. Translated: CATIYRLAGGPPDTQYF.

The chain links TRBV7-9 to TRBJ2-5; D unresolved. V was clipped by 1 base and J by 2 bases, with 11 bases between them. Germline V gene lookup returns CDR1 SEHNR and CDR2 FQNEAQ (reference sequence). This CDR3 has 15 amino acids. CDR3 DNA sequence: TGTGCCAGCAGCTTAGGCCTGCGGATACAAGAGACCCAGTACTTC. This translates into CASSLGLRIQETQYF.

This chain links TRBV5-1 with TRBJ2-5, with 9 bases aligning to TRBD1. The CDR3 totals 14 residues. With V trimmed by 0 bases and J by 7 bases, 4 bases remained unmatched. Germline loops: CDR1 SGHRS, CDR2 YFSETQ. CDR3 region: CASSLADRGSTQYF. As DNA, the CDR3 is TGCGCCAGCAGCTTGGCGGACAGGGGATCGACCCAGTACTTC.

A word on this clone: Other DNA sequences from this sample encode an identical CDR3 as well. The V and J genes are TRBV19 and TRBJ1-1; D gene ambiguous. The CDR3 loop spans 13 amino acids. Germline V gene data show CDR1 as LNHDA and CDR2 as SQIVND (reference sequence). Trimming took off 7 bases at V and 0 bases at J, with 9 bases between the two ends. The CDR3 coding sequence is TGTGCCAGTACCCGTCAGTTGAACACTGAAGCTTTCTTT. This codes for CASTRQLNTEAFF.

The chain links TRBV15 to TRBJ2-5, with D perhaps matching TRBD2 (5 bases). CDR1 and CDR2 from the germline V gene are LNHNV and YYDKDF (reference sequence). V lost 2 bases and J 1 base, leaving 11 bases between the germline ends. The CDR3 covers 15 residues. For the CDR3, the DNA is TGTGCCACCAGCAGATCTTTAGCGAGCCAAGAGACCCAGTACTTC. It encodes CATSRSLASQETQYF.

The rearrangement links TRBV28 to TRBJ1-5; D is undetermined. CDR3 length: 11 amino acids. Looked up from germline, CDR1 is MDHEN and CDR2 is SYDVKM. V lost 9 bases to trimming and J lost 6 bases, with 9 bases between them. The CDR3 nucleotides are TGTGCCAGGAGGGAATCTCAGCCCCAGCATTTT. Protein product: CARRESQPQHF. The complete variable domain, with remaining parts taken from reference TRBV28 and TRBJ1-5, reads DVKVTQSSRYLVKRTGEKVFLECVQDMDHENMFWYRQDPGLGLRLIYFSYDVKMKEKGDIPEGYSVSREKKERFSLILESASTNQTSMYLCARRESQPQHFGDGTRLSIL.

The chain is built from TRBV5-5 and TRBJ2-5; maybe TRBD2 (6 bases). Trimming pared 6 bases from V and 4 bases from J, leaving 31 bases between. This CDR3 region has 19 residues. Germline assignment: CDR1 SGHKS and CDR2 YYEKEE (reference sequence). DNA for the CDR3: TGTGCCAGCACCTTACTACACCCCACTTTCGGGGGAGAGGGAGAGACCCAGTACTTC. Translating it yields CASTLLHPTFGGEGETQYF.

The V call is TRBV19, the J call TRBJ2-5; D is perhaps TRBD2 (6 bases). Trimming removed 5 bases at V and 0 bases at J, with 10 bases between. The germline gives CDR1 LNHDA, CDR2 SQIVND (reference sequence). This CDR3 has 14 amino acids. CDR3 loop: CASSLGGDQETQYF. CDR3 bases: TGTGCCAGTAGTCTCGGAGGGGACCAAGAGACCCAGTACTTC.

J is TRBJ2-5 and V is TRBV28, with TRBD1 as a possible D gene (6 bases). Germline assignment: CDR1 MDHEN and CDR2 SYDVKM. Trimming pared 8 bases from V and 4 bases from J, leaving 20 bases between. The CDR3 extends over 15 amino acids. CDR3 in amino acids: CASQDHRETLETQYF. The CDR3 DNA reads as TGTGCCAGCCAAGACCACAGGGAAACATTAGAGACCCAGTACTTC.

The V gene is TRBV6-4, the J gene TRBJ2-1; 7 bases align to TRBD2. The length of the CDR3 is 16 residues. Trimming removed 3 bases from V and 5 bases from J; junction bases left unmatched: 10. Germline V gene lookup returns CDR1 MRHNA and CDR2 SNTAGT. CDR3 residues: CASSDLAGATNNEQFF. The CDR3 region has the DNA TGTGCCAGCAGTGATCTCGCGGGAGCTACTAACAATGAGCAGTTCTTC.

The chain couples TRBV20-1 to TRBJ2-3; the D is unclear. Germline CDR1 and CDR2: DFQATT and SNEGSKA (reference sequence). This CDR3 spans 11 amino acids. Trimming shortened V by 7 bases and J by 6 bases, and 11 bases separated the two germline ends. The CDR3 DNA reads as TGCAGTGGGTATTTGCGCGATACGCAGTATTTT. Translated, it gives CSGYLRDTQYF.

Only a few counts were recorded for this clone. The DNA for the CDR3 is TGTGCCAGCAGTGTAACGCAGGACTCTTCATATGGCTACACCTTC. Translation gives CASSVTQDSSYGYTF. The chain combines TRBV2 with TRBJ1-2; D unclear. Germline CDR1 reads SNHLY; CDR2 reads FYNNEI. Trimming pared 4 bases from V and 5 bases from J, leaving 17 bases between. CDR3 length: 15 amino acids. Together with reference TRBV2 and TRBJ1-2, the CDR3 gives the full variable domain: EPEVTQTPSHQVTQMGQEVILRCVPISNHLYFYWYRQILGQKVEFLVSFYNNEISEKSEIFDDQFSVERPDGSNFTLKIRSTKLEDSAMYFCASSVTQDSSYGYTFGSGTRLTVV.

The V gene is TRBV7-9, the J gene TRBJ2-3; 10 bases agree with TRBD2. With V trimmed by 7 bases and J by 3 bases, 4 bases remained unmatched. CDR1 and CDR2 from the germline V gene are SEHNR and FQNEAQ (reference sequence). The CDR3 contains 14 residues. CDR3 DNA sequence: TGTGCCAGCATTAGCGGGGGGTGGACAGATACGCAGTATTTT. Translating gives CASISGGWTDTQYF.

This clone was seen only once. The CDR3 loop is CASSDELTGGPYEQYF. As DNA, the CDR3 is TGTGCCAGCAGTGACGAACTGACAGGGGGCCCCTACGAGCAGTACTTC. The rearrangement links TRBV6-1 to TRBJ2-7, with 10 bases fitting TRBD1. V was pared by 3 bases and J by 2 bases, with 7 bases of the junction left unmatched. Germline V gives CDR1 MNHNS, CDR2 SASEGT. This CDR3 has 16 residues.

This chain uses TRBV27 with TRBJ2-3; 13 bases agree with TRBD2. With 5 bases clipped from V and 4 bases from J, the junction kept 6 bases outside the gene matches. Germline loops: CDR1 MNHEY, CDR2 SMNVEV (reference sequence). The CDR3 contains 16 residues. For the CDR3, the DNA is TGTGCCAGCAGTGATTGGACTAGCGGGAGTTCAGATACGCAGTATTTT. It specifies CASSDWTSGSSDTQYF.

The chain combines TRBV28 with TRBJ1-5; D gene unclear. The germline CDR1 and CDR2 sequences are MDHEN and SYDVKM. The CDR3 runs 15 residues. V lost 4 bases and J lost 2, with 12 bases in between. The CDR3 DNA sequence: TGTGCCAGCAGTTCACGACATGGCGGCAATCAGCCCCAGCATTTT. Protein sequence: CASSSRHGGNQPQHF.